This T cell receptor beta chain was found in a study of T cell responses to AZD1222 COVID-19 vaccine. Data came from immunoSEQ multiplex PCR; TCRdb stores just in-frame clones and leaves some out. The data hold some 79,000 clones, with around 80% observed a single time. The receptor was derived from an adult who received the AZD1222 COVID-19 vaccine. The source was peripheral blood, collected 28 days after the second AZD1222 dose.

DNA for the CDR3: TGTGCCAGCTCGTTACCTCAACAGGGCCGAAAATTCCCCCTCCACTTT. This codes for CASSLPQQGRKFPLHF. The rearrangement links TRBV28 to TRBJ1-6, with D perhaps matching TRBD1 (6 bases). The CDR3 is 16 residues long. Germline V gene sequence: CDR1 MDHEN, CDR2 SYDVKM. V gave up 8 bases and J gave up 13 bases, with 27 bases separating them.